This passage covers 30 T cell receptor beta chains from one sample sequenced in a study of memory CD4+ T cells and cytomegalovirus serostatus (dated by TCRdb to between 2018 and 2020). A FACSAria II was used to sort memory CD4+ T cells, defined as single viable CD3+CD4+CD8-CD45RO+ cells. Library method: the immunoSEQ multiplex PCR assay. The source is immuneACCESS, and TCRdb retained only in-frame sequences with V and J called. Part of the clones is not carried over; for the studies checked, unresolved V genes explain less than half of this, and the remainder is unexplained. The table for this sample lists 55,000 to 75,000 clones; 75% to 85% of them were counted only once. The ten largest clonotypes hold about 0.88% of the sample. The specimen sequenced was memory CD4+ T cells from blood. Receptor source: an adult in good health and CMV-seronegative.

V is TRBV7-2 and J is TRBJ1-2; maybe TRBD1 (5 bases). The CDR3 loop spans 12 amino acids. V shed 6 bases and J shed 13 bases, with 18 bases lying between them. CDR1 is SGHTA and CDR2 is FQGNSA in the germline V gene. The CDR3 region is CASSGYGQGPTF. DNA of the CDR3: TGTGCCAGCAGTGGGTACGGGCAGGGTCCCACCTTC. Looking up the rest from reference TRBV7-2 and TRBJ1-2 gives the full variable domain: GAGVSQSPSNKVTEKGKDVELRCDPISGHTALYWYRQSLGQGLEFLIYFQGNSAPDKSGLPSDRFSAERTGGSVSTLTIQRTQQEDSAVYLCASSGYGQGPTFGSGTRLTVV.

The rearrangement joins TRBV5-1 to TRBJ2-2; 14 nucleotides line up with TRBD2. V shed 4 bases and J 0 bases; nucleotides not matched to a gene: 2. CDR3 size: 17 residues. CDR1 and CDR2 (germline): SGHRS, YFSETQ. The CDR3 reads CASSRLAGGPNTGELFF. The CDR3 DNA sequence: TGCGCCAGCAGCCGACTAGCGGGGGGGCCGAACACCGGGGAGCTGTTTTTT.

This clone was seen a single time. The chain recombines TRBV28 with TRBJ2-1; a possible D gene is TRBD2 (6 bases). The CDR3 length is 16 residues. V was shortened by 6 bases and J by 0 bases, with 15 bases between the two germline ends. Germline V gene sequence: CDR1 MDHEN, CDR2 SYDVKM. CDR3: CASREGGTSSYNEQFF. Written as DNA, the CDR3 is TGTGCCAGCAGGGAGGGCGGAACCAGCTCCTACAATGAGCAGTTCTTC.

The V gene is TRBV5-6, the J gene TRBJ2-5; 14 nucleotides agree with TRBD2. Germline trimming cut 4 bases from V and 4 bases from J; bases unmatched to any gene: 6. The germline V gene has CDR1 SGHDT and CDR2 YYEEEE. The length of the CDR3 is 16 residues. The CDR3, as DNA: TGTGCCAGCAGCCCGGGACTAGCGGGGGTAGGAGAGACCCAGTACTTC. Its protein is CASSPGLAGVGETQYF.

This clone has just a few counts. CDR3 sequence: CASSQVLGTGGSGANVLTF. The CDR3 DNA is TGCGCCAGCAGCCAAGTGCTTGGGACAGGGGGCTCTGGGGCCAACGTCCTGACTTTC. V usage is TRBV4-1 and J usage is TRBJ2-6; 11 nucleotides align to TRBD1. V lost 1 base, J lost 0 bases, and 5 bases stayed unmatched. Per the germline V gene, CDR1 is MGHRA and CDR2 is YSYEKL. The CDR3 extends over 19 amino acids.

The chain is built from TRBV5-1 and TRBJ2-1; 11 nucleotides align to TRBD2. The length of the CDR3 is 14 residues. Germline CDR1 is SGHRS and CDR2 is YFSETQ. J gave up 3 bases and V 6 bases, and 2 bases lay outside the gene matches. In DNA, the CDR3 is TGCGCCAGCAAAACTAGCGGGAGCTACAATGAGCAGTTCTTC. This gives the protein CASKTSGSYNEQFF.

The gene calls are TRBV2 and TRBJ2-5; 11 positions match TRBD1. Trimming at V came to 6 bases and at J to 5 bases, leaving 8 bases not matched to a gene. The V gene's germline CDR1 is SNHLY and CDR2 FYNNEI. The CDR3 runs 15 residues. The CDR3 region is CASRAGQGAGETQYF. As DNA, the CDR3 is TGTGCCAGCAGGGCCGGACAGGGGGCGGGGGAGACCCAGTACTTC.

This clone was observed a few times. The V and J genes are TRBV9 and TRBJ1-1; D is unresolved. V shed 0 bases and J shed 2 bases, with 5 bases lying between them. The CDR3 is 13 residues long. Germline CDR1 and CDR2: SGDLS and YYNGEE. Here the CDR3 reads CASSVAPNTEAFF. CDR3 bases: TGTGCCAGCAGCGTAGCCCCCAACACTGAAGCTTTCTTT.

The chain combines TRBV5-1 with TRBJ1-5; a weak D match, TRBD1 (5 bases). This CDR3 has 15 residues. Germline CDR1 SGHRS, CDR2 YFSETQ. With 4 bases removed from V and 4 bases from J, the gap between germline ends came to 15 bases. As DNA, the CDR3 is TGCGCCAGCAGCGAAACCGCCGGGGGTAATCAGCCCCAGCATTTT. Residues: CASSETAGGNQPQHF.

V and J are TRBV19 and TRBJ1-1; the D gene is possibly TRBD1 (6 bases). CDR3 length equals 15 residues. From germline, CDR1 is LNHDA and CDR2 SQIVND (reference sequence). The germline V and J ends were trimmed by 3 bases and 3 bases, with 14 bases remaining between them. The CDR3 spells CASSIRGRGDTEAFF. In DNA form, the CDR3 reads TGTGCCAGTAGTATTAGGGGCAGGGGAGACACTGAAGCTTTCTTT.

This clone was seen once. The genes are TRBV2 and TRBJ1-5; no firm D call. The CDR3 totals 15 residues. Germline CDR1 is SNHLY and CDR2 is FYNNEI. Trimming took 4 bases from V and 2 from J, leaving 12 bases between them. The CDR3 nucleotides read TGTGCCAGCAGTGTCTTGTGGGCAGGCAATCAGCCCCAGCATTTT. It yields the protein CASSVLWAGNQPQHF.

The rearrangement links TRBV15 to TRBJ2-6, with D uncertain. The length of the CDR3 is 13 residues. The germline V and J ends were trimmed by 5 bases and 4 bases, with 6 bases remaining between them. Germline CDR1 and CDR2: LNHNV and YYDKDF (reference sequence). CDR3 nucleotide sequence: TGTGCCACCAGCGCAGCGGGGGCCAACGTCCTGACTTTC. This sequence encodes CATSAAGANVLTF.

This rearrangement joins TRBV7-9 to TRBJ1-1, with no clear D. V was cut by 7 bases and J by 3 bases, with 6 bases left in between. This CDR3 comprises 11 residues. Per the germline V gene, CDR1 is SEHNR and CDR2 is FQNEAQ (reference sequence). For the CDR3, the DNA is TGTGCCAGCACTGGGTACACTGAAGCTTTCTTT. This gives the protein CASTGYTEAFF.

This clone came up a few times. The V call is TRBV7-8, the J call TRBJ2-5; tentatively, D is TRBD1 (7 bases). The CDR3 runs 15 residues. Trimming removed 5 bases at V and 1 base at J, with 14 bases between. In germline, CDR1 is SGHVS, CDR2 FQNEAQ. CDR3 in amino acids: CASSSGQGGQETQYF. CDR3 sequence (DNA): TGTGCCAGCAGCAGTGGCCAGGGGGGCCAAGAGACCCAGTACTTC.

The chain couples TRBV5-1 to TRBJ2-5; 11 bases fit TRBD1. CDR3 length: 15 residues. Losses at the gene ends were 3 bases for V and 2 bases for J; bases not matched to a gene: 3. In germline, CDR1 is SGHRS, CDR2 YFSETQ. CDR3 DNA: TGCGCCAGCAGCTCGGGGACAGGGGGACAAGAGACCCAGTACTTC. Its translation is CASSSGTGGQETQYF.

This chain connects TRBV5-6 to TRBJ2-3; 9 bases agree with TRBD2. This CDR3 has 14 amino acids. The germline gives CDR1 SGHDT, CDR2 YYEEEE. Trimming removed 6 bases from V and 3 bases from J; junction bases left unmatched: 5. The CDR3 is CASKGTSQTDTQYF. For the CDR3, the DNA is TGTGCCAGCAAGGGGACTAGCCAAACAGATACGCAGTATTTT.

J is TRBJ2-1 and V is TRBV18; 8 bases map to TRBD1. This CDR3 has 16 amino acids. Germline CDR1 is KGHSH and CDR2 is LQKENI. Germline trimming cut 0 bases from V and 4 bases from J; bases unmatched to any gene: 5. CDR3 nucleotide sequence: TGTGCCAGCTCACCACCTATGGGACAGGTATACAATGAGCAGTTCTTC. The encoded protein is CASSPPMGQVYNEQFF.

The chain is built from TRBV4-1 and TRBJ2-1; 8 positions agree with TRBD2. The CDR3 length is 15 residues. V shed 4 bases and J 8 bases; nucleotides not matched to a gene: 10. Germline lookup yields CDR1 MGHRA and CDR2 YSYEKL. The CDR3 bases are TGCGCCAGCAGCCTCCTCCCGGCCGGGGGGGATGAGCAGTTCTTC. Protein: CASSLLPAGGDEQFF.

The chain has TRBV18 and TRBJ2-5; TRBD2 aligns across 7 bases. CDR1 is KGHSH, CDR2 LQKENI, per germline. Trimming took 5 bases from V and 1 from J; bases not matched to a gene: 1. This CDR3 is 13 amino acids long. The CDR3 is CASSGGVQETQYF. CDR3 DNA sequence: TGTGCCAGCTCAGGGGGGGTCCAAGAGACCCAGTACTTC.

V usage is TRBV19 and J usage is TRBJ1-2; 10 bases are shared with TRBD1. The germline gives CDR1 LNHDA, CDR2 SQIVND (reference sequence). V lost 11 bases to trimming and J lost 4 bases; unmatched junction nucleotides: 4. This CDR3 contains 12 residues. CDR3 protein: CACRDRGYGYTF. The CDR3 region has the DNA TGTGCCTGCCGGGACAGGGGCTATGGCTACACCTTC.

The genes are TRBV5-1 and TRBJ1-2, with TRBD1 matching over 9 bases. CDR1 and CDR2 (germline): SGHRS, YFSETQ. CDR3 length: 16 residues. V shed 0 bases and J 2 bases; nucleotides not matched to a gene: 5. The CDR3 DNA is TGCGCCAGCAGCTTGGGCCGCGGACAGGGGAACTATGGCTACACCTTC. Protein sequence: CASSLGRGQGNYGYTF.

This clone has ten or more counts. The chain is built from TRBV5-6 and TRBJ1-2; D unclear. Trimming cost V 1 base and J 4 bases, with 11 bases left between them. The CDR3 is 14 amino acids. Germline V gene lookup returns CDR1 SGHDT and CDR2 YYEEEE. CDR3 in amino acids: CASSLFTVIYGYTF. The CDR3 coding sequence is TGTGCCAGCAGCTTGTTTACAGTGATCTATGGCTACACCTTC.

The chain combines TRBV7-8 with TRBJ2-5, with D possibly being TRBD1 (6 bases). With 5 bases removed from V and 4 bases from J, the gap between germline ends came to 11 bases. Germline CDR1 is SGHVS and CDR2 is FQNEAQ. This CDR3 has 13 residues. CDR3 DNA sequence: TGTGCCAGCAGCCCTATAGGGGGAGAGACCCAGTACTTC. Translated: CASSPIGGETQYF.

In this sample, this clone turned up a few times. CDR3 bases: TGTGCCAGCAAACGGGAGCTGAACACTGAAGCTTTCTTT. It yields the protein CASKRELNTEAFF. This sequence joins TRBV2 and TRBJ1-1; D is undetermined. This CDR3 contains 13 residues. Germline V gene data show CDR1 as SNHLY and CDR2 as FYNNEI. V gave up 7 bases and J gave up 0 bases, with 9 bases separating them.

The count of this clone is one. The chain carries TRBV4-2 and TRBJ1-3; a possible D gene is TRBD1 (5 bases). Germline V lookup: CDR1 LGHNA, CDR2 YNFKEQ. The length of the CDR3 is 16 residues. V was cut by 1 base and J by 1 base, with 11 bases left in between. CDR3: CASSQADGGSGNTIYF. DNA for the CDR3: TGTGCCAGCAGCCAAGCAGATGGGGGGTCTGGAAACACCATATATTTT.

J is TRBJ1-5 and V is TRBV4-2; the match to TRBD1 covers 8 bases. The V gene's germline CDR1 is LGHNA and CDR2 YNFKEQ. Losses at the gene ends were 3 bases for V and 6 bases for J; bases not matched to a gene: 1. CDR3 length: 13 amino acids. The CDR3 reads CASSQDRVQPQHF. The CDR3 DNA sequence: TGTGCCAGCAGCCAGGACAGGGTTCAGCCCCAGCATTTT.

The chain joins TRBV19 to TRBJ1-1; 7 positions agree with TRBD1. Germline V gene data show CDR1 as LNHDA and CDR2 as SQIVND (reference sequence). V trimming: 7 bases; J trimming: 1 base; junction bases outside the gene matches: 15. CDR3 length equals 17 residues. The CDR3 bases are TGTGCCAGTATTCGACAGGGATCCGGGTGGGCGAACACTGAAGCTTTCTTT. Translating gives CASIRQGSGWANTEAFF.

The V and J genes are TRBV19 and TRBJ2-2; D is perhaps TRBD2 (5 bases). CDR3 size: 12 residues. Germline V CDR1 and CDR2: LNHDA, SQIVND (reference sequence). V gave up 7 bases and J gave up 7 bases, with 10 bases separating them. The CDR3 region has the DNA TGTGCCAGTAATCGGAGGCACGGGGAGCTGTTTTTT. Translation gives CASNRRHGELFF. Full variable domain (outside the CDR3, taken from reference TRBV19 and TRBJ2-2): DGGITQSPKYLFRKEGQNVTLSCEQNLNHDAMYWYRQDPGQGLRLIYYSQIVNDFQKGDIAEGYSVSREKKESFPLTVTSAQKNPTAFYLCASNRRHGELFFGEGSRLTVL.

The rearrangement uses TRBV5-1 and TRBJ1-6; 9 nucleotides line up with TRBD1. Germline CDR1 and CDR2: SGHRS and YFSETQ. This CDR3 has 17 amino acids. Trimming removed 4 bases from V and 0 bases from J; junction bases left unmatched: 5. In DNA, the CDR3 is TGCGCCAGCAGCCGGACAGGGGACGGCTCCTATAATTCACCCCTCCACTTT. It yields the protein CASSRTGDGSYNSPLHF.

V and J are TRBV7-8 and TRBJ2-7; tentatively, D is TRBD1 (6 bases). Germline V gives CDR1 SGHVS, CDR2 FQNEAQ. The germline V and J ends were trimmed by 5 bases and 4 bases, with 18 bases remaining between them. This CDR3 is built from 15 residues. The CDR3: CASSLTGHPTYEQYF. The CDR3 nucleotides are TGTGCCAGCAGCCTTACGGGACACCCAACTTACGAGCAGTACTTC.